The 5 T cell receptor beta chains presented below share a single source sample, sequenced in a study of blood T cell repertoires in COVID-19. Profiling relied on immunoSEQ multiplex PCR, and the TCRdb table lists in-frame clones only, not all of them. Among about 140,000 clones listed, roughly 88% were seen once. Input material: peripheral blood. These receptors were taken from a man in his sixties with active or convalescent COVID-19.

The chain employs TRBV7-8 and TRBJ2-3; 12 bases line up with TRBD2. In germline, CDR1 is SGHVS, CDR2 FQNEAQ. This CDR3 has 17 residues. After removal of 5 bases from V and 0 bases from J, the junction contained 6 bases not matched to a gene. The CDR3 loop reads CASSKRLAGVSTDTQYF. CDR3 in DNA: TGTGCCAGCAGCAAAAGACTAGCGGGAGTTAGCACAGATACGCAGTATTTT.

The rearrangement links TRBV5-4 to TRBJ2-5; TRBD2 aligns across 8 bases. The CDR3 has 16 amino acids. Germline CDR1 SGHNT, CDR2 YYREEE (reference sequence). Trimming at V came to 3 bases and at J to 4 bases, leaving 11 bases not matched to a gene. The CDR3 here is CASSSGGDLQGETQYF. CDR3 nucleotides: TGTGCCAGCAGCTCGGGGGGGGACCTTCAGGGAGAGACCCAGTACTTC.

The CDR3 spells CASSSSIGGTARNQPQHF. For the CDR3, the DNA is TGTGCCAGCAGTTCATCCATAGGCGGGACAGCCCGCAATCAGCCCCAGCATTTT. V usage is TRBV27 and J usage is TRBJ1-5, with 7 bases aligning to TRBD1. V lost 4 bases and J lost 2; bases outside the gene matches: 14. The CDR3 is made up of 18 amino acids. Germline V gene data show CDR1 as MNHEY and CDR2 as SMNVEV (reference sequence).

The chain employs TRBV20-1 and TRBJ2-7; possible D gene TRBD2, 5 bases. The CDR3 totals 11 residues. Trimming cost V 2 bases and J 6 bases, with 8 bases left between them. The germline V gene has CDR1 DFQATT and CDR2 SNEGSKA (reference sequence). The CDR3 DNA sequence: TGCAGTGCTAGACGAGGAGGCGAGCAGTACTTC. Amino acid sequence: CSARRGGEQYF.

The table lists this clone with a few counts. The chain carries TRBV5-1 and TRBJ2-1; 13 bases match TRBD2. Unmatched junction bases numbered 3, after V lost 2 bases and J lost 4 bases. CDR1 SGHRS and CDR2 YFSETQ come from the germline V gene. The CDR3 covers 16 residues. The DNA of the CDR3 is TGCGCCAGCAGCTTAGGGACTAGCGGGGAATACAATGAGCAGTTCTTC. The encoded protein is CASSLGTSGEYNEQFF. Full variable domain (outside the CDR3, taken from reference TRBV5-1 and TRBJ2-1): KAGVTQTPRYLIKTRGQQVTLSCSPISGHRSVSWYQQTPGQGLQFLFEYFSETQRNKGNFPGRFSGRQFSNSRSEMNVSTLELGDSALYLCASSLGTSGEYNEQFFGPGTRLTVL.